The T cell receptor beta chain described here comes from a study of T cell changes during pregnancy in multiple sclerosis. The table came from immunoSEQ multiplex PCR; TCRdb's copy has only in-frame clones and leaves some out. This sample carries about 83,000 clones, about 90% of them seen once, and the ten largest clones take about 3.8%. The CDR3 covers 18 residues. The germline V gene encodes CDR1 MDHEN and CDR2 SYDVKM. Trimming cost V 10 bases and J 0 bases, with 27 bases left between them. The sample was PBMCs, taken in the first trimester of pregnancy. The sequence was collected from a female donor in good health, serving as a control in a pregnancy study. Some clones in this sample may be carry-over from other donors' samples. The rearrangement joins TRBV28 to TRBJ1-1; D may be TRBD1 (6 bases). In DNA, the CDR3 is TGTGCCACCAAATCAGACCCAAGATTCAGGGGAATGAACACTGAAGCTTTCTTT. This encodes CATKSDPRFRGMNTEAFF.